This entry lists 14 T cell receptor beta chains sequenced from one sample in a study of T cell repertoires in cytomegalovirus infection. Which antigens these TCRs recognize remains unknown. Using its own MiXCR run on the reads, TCRdb lists one record per CDR3 protein. This sample carries 90,000 to 120,000 distinct CDR3 sequences, roughly 40% of them seen once, and the ten largest clones take approximately 69%. The source was CD8+ T cells from cultured PBMCs, collected from culture after CMV antigen stimulation. Every receptor here comes from a human donor in good health (CMV status not recorded). Some clones in this sample may be carry-over from other donors' samples.

This clonotype was counted between two and nine times. The genes are TRBV9 and TRBJ2-7; 13 bases fit TRBD2. The CDR3 is made up of 18 amino acids. After removal of 0 bases from V and 2 bases from J, the junction contained 8 bases not matched to a gene. Germline loops: CDR1 SGDLS, CDR2 YYNGEE. CDR3 DNA: TGTGCCAGCAGCGTAGCTCCGGGGACTAGCGGGGTTACCTACGAGCAGTACTTC. Its protein product is CASSVAPGTSGVTYEQYF.

This chain links TRBV6-1 with TRBJ2-3, with TRBD2 matching 12 bases. The junction had 9 bases not matched to a gene; V was cut back by 5 bases and J by 0 bases. CDR1 and CDR2 (germline): MNHNS, SASEGT. The CDR3 length is 18 residues. CDR3 protein: CASSPLAGGAASTDTQYF. The CDR3 bases are TGTGCCAGCAGTCCCCTAGCGGGGGGGGCTGCTAGCACAGATACGCAGTATTTT.

This clonotype was counted between two and nine times. V and J are TRBV7-2 and TRBJ2-7; TRBD2 matches at 13 bases. Germline assignment: CDR1 SGHTA and CDR2 FQGNSA. V was pared by 1 base and J by 4 bases, with 4 bases of the junction left unmatched. There are 16 residues in the CDR3. DNA of the CDR3: TGTGCCAGCAGCTTAGGACTAGCGGGGGGACGGTACGAGCAGTACTTC. Its translation is CASSLGLAGGRYEQYF.

The V gene is TRBV7-9, the J gene TRBJ1-1, with 7 bases lining up with TRBD1. Trimming at V came to 4 bases and at J to 6 bases, leaving 2 bases not matched to a gene. Germline lookup yields CDR1 SEHNR and CDR2 FQNEAQ (reference sequence). This CDR3 contains 12 residues. DNA of the CDR3: TGTGCCAGCAGCTCCCAGGGGGCTGAAGCTTTCTTT. It is translated as CASSSQGAEAFF. Variable domain in full (rest from reference TRBV7-9 and TRBJ1-1): DTGVSQNPRHKITKRGQNVTFRCDPISEHNRLYWYRQTLGQGPEFLTYFQNEAQLEKSRLLSDRFSAERPKGSFSTLEIQRTEQGDSAMYLCASSSQGAEAFFGQGTRLTVV.

This clonotype was seen a handful of times. The rearrangement links TRBV12-3 or TRBV12-4 to TRBJ2-4; D gene unclear. Trimming cost V 0 bases and J 0 bases, with 6 bases left between them. This CDR3 contains 15 residues. CDR3 sequence (DNA): TGTGCCAGCAGTTTAGCGGTGGGAGCCAAAAACATTCAGTACTTC. This encodes CASSLAVGAKNIQYF.

The chain uses TRBV19 and TRBJ1-2; D might be TRBD1 (5 bases). Germline V gene sequence: CDR1 LNHDA, CDR2 SQIVND (reference sequence). V was cut by 10 bases and J by 3 bases, with 12 bases left in between. This CDR3 contains 12 residues. The CDR3 region has the DNA TGTGCCACTGTGGACAATTACTATGGCTACACCTTC. It translates to CATVDNYYGYTF.

This clonotype has a handful of counts. The chain employs TRBV19 and TRBJ2-1, with 7 bases matching TRBD2. The germline V gene has CDR1 LNHDA and CDR2 SQIVND (reference sequence). V lost 4 bases, J lost 7 bases, and 7 bases stayed unmatched. The CDR3 consists of 14 residues. The CDR3 spells CASSRGGSLNEQFF. CDR3 sequence (DNA): TGTGCCAGTAGTAGGGGGGGGAGTCTGAATGAGCAGTTCTTC.

V and J are TRBV7-9 and TRBJ1-1; TRBD1 is a possible D gene (5 bases). Germline CDR1 reads SEHNR; CDR2 reads FQNEAQ (reference sequence). Trimming took 1 base from V and 0 from J, leaving 9 bases between them. The CDR3 has 15 residues. The CDR3, as DNA: TGTGCCAGCAGCTTAGTAAGGGGCCTGAACACTGAAGCTTTCTTT. Translated, it gives CASSLVRGLNTEAFF.

This clonotype has just one count. The chain couples TRBV19 to TRBJ2-1; TRBD2 agrees at 12 bases. The CDR3 has 15 amino acids. CDR1 is LNHDA, CDR2 SQIVND, per germline (reference sequence). Trimming removed 5 bases from V and 9 bases from J; junction bases left unmatched: 8. The CDR3 DNA is TGTGCCAGTAGTCCGGGACTAGCGGGTCGGGCTGAGCAGTTCTTC. Protein product: CASSPGLAGRAEQFF.

This clonotype has just a few counts. The chain links TRBV27 to TRBJ2-2; TRBD1 is a possible D gene (6 bases). V dropped 5 bases and J dropped 6 bases, with 16 bases sitting between them. The germline CDR1 and CDR2 sequences are MNHEY and SMNVEV (reference sequence). CDR3 length equals 15 residues. The CDR3 region is CASSVPPTGPGELFF. CDR3 bases: TGTGCCAGCAGTGTCCCCCCCACAGGGCCCGGGGAGCTGTTTTTT.

This clonotype was recorded at least ten times. The chain carries TRBV12-3 or TRBV12-4 and TRBJ2-2; a weak D match, TRBD1 (5 bases). This CDR3 is built from 15 residues. The ends were cut back, 3 bases at V and 3 bases at J, with 11 bases in the middle. CDR3 residues: CASSFSRADTGELFF. CDR3 coding DNA: TGTGCCAGCAGTTTTTCCAGGGCAGACACCGGGGAGCTGTTTTTT.

This clonotype was recorded at least ten times. V and J are TRBV5-4 and TRBJ1-2, with TRBD1 matching over 7 bases. The germline gives CDR1 SGHNT, CDR2 YYREEE (reference sequence). The CDR3 loop spans 14 amino acids. The junction had 2 bases not matched to a gene; V was cut back by 3 bases and J by 0 bases. This CDR3 reads CASSWGQSNYGYTF. The CDR3 bases are TGTGCCAGCAGCTGGGGACAGTCTAACTATGGCTACACCTTC.

The table lists this clonotype with a few counts. The chain couples TRBV9 to TRBJ2-5; perhaps TRBD2 as D (5 bases). Germline V gene lookup returns CDR1 SGDLS and CDR2 YYNGEE. With 4 bases removed from V and 5 bases from J, the gap between germline ends came to 9 bases. The CDR3 runs to 12 residues. The CDR3 loop reads CASSTRGETQYF. CDR3 in DNA: TGTGCCAGCAGCACCAGAGGGGAGACCCAGTACTTC.

CDR3 sequence reads: CATSTAGAVKNTDTQYF. The CDR3 DNA follows: TGTGCCACCAGCACAGCGGGGGCCGTGAAAAACACAGATACGCAGTATTTT. J is TRBJ2-3 and V is TRBV15; TRBD2 matches 8 bases. Germline CDR1 reads LNHNV; CDR2 reads YYDKDF (reference sequence). This CDR3 contains 17 residues. J lost 2 bases, V lost 4 bases, and 11 bases had no gene match.